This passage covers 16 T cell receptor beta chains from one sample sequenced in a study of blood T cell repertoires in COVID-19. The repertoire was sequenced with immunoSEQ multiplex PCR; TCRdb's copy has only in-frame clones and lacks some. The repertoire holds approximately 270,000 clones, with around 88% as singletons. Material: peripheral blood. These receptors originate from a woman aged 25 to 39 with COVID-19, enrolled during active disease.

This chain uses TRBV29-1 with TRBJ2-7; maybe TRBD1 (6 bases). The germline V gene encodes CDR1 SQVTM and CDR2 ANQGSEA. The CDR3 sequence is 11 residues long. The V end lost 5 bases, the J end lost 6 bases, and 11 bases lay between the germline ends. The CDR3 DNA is TGCAGCGTTACCGGACAGCTCGAGCAGTACTTC. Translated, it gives CSVTGQLEQYF.

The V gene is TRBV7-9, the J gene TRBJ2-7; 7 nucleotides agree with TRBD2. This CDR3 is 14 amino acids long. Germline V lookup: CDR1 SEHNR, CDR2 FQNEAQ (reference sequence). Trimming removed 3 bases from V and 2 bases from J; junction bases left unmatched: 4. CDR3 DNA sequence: TGTGCCAGCAGCTTCGGGGGGAGTGCCTACGAGCAGTACGTC. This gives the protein CASSFGGSAYEQYV.

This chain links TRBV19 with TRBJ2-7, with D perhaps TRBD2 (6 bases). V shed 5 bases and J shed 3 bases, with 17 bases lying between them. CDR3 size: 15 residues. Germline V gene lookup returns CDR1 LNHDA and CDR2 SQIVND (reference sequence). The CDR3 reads CASSRRGSDYYEQYV. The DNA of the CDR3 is TGTGCCAGTAGTCGGCGGGGAAGTGACTACTACGAGCAGTACGTC.

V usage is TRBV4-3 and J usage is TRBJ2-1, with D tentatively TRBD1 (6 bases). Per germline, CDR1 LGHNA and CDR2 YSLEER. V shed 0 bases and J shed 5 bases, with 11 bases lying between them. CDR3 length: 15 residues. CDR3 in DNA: TGCGCCAGCAGCCAAGATGTGGGGGCTCACAATGAGCAGTTCTTC. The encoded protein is CASSQDVGAHNEQFF.

CDR3 amino acids: CASSPRRSSNQPQHF. CDR3 nucleotides: TGTGCCAGCTCACCACGGAGGTCGAGCAATCAGCCCCAGCATTTT. The chain is built from TRBV18 and TRBJ1-5; unclear D gene. CDR3 size: 15 residues. V lost 1 base, J lost 1 base, and 8 bases lay in between. Germline CDR1 KGHSH, CDR2 LQKENI.

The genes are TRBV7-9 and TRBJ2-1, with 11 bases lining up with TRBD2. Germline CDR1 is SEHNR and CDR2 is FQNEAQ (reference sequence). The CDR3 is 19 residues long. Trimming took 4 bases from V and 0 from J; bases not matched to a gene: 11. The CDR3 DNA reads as TGTGCCAGCAGCTCACCTACGGGACTAGCGGATAGCTCCTACAATGAGCAGTTCTTC. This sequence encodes CASSSPTGLADSSYNEQFF. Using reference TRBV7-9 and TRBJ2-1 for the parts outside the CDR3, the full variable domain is DTGVSQNPRHKITKRGQNVTFRCDPISEHNRLYWYRQTLGQGPEFLTYFQNEAQLEKSRLLSDRFSAERPKGSFSTLEIQRTEQGDSAMYLCASSSPTGLADSSYNEQFFGPGTRLTVL.

CDR3 sequence reads: CASSGPSGTGNEQFF. The CDR3 nucleotides are TGTGCCAGCAGTGGCCCTAGCGGTACGGGAAATGAGCAGTTCTTC. V is TRBV25-1 and J is TRBJ2-1; 7 bases align to TRBD2. The CDR3 is 15 amino acids. Germline assignment: CDR1 MGHDK and CDR2 SYGVNS. V lost 4 bases to trimming and J lost 7 bases; unmatched junction nucleotides: 10.

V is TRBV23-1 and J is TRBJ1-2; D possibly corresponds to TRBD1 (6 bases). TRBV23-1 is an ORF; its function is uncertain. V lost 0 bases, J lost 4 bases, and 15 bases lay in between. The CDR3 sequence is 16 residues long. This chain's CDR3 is CASSQSRQGRGYGYTF. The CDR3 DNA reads TGCGCCAGCAGTCAATCGCGGCAGGGGCGAGGCTATGGCTACACCTTC.

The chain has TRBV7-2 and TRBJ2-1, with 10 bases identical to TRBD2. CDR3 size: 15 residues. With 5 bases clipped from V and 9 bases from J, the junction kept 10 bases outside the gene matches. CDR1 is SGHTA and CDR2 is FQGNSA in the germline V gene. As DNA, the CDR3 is TGTGCCAGCAGCCCTCTAGCGGGAGTATGGACTGAGCAGTTCTTC. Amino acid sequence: CASSPLAGVWTEQFF. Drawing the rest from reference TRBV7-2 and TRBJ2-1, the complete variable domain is GAGVSQSPSNKVTEKGKDVELRCDPISGHTALYWYRQSLGQGLEFLIYFQGNSAPDKSGLPSDRFSAERTGGSVSTLTIQRTQQEDSAVYLCASSPLAGVWTEQFFGPGTRLTVL.

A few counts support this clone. CDR3 sequence: CASSLSQGSQSPLHF. CDR3 bases: TGTGCCAGCAGCCTGTCACAGGGGAGTCAATCACCCCTCCACTTT. The gene calls are TRBV7-2 and TRBJ1-6; 7 positions match TRBD1. The J segment lost 10 bases and the V segment lost 5 bases, leaving 11 bases of the junction unmatched. CDR3 size: 15 residues. Germline values: CDR1 SGHTA, CDR2 FQGNSA.

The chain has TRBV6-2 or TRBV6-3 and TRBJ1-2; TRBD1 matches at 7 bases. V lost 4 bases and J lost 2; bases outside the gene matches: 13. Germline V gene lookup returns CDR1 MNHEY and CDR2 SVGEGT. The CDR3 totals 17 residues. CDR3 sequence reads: CASSFSPRATGNYGYTF. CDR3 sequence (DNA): TGTGCCAGCAGTTTTTCTCCACGGGCGACAGGGAACTATGGCTACACCTTC.

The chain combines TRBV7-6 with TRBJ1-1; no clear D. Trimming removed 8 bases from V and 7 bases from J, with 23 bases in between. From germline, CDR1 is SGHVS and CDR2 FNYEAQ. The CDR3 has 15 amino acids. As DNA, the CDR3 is TGTGCCAGCGGAGGGTTCCCTTCTCGAGGTGGTGAAGCTTTCTTT. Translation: CASGGFPSRGGEAFF. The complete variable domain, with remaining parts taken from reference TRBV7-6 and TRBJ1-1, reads GAGVSQSPRYKVTKRGQDVALRCDPISGHVSLYWYRQALGQGPEFLTYFNYEAQQDKSGLPNDRFSAERPEGSISTLTIQRTEQRDSAMYRCASGGFPSRGGEAFFGQGTRLTVV.

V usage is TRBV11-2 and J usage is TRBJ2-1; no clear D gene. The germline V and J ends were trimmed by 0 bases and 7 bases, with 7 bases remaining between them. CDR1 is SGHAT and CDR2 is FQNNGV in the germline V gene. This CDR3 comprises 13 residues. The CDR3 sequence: CASSLDRSNEQFF. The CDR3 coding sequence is TGTGCCAGCAGCTTAGACAGGTCGAATGAGCAGTTCTTC.

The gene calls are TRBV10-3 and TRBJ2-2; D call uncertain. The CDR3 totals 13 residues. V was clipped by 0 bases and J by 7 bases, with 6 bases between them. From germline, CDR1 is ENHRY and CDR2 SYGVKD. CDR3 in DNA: TGTGCCATCAGTGAGTCGAGGAGCGGGGAGCTGTTTTTT. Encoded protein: CAISESRSGELFF.

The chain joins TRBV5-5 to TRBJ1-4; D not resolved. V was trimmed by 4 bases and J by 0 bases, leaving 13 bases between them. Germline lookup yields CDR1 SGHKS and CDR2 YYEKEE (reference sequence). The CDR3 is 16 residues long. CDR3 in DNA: TGTGCCAGCAGCCCCGTACCTCGGTCAACTAATGAAAAACTGTTTTTT. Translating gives CASSPVPRSTNEKLFF.

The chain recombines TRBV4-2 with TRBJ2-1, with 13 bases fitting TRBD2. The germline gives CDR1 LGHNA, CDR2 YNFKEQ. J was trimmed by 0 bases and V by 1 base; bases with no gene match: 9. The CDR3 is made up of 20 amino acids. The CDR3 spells CASSQVGLAGDLLSYNEQFF. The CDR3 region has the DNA TGTGCCAGCAGCCAAGTTGGACTAGCGGGAGACCTCCTCTCCTACAATGAGCAGTTCTTC.